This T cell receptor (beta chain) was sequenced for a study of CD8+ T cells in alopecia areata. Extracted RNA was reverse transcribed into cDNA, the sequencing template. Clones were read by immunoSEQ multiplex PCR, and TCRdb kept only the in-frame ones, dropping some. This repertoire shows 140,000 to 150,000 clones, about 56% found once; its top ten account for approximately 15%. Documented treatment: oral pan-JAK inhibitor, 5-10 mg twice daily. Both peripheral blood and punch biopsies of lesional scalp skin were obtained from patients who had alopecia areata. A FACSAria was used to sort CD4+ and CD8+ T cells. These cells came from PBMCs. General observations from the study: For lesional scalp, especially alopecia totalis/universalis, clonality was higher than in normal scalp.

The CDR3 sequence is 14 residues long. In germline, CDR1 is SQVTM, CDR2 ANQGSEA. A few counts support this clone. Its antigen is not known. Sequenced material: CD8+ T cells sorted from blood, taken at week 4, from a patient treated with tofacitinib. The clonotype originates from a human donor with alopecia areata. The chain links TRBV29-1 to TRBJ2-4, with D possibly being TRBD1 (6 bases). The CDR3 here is CSIRTVEAKNIQYF. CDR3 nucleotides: TGCAGTATAAGGACAGTCGAGGCCAAAAACATTCAGTACTTC.